A selection of T cell receptor beta chains follows, all from one sample in a study of cytomegalovirus exposure and HLA in healthy donors. The repertoire was sequenced with immunoSEQ multiplex PCR; TCRdb's copy has only in-frame clones and lacks some. The sample includes 150,000 to 200,000 clones, roughly 84% of them seen just once. Sequences were obtained from PBMCs. The receptor source for this set is a boy between 10 and 17 years old in good health and CMV-seronegative. CDR3s include the opening cysteine and the closing phenylalanine or tryptophan. The order of the fields is D gene, clone size, V gene, J gene, CDR3 protein, CDR3 DNA. A D gene is named only where the DNA matches it firmly. Only part of the rows carry a size: once, few, many, or a class if the clone is expanded.

>TRBD1|NA|TRBV7-9|TRBJ1-2
CASSLTGGGGGYTF
TGTGCCAGCAGCTTAACAGGGGGTGGTGGTGGCTACACCTTC
>NA|NA|TRBV28|TRBJ1-5
CASSHGAGNQPQHF
TGTGCCAGCAGTCACGGGGCGGGGAATCAGCCCCAGCATTTT
>NA|NA|TRBV4-3|TRBJ1-1
CASSPLGSGEAFF
TGCGCCAGCAGCCCGCTCGGGTCAGGGGAGGCTTTCTTT
>NA|once|TRBV14|TRBJ1-5
CASSRAFQEPQHF
TGTGCCAGCAGCCGAGCCTTTCAGGAGCCCCAGCATTTT
>NA|few|TRBV28|TRBJ2-2
CASSLSLLVVGELFF
TGTGCCAGCAGTTTATCTCTGCTAGTCGTCGGGGAGCTGTTTTTT
>TRBD1|NA|TRBV10-3|TRBJ2-1
CAIGEGSDRAYNEQFF
TGTGCCATCGGGGAAGGGTCGGACAGGGCGTACAATGAGCAGTTCTTC
>NA|NA|TRBV30|TRBJ2-7
CAWSGGGSSYEQYF
TGTGCCTGGAGTGGGGGCGGTTCCTCCTACGAGCAGTACTTC
>NA|NA|TRBV19|TRBJ1-2
CASFTDASGYTF
TGTGCCAGTTTCACAGACGCATCGGGCTACACCTTC
>NA|few|TRBV9|TRBJ1-1
CASSETAGNTEAFF
TGTGCCAGCAGCGAGACCGCAGGGAACACTGAAGCTTTCTTT
>NA|NA|TRBV5-6|TRBJ1-1
CASSFPRGFLNTEAFF
TGTGCCAGCAGCTTTCCGCGGGGATTTTTGAACACTGAAGCTTTCTTT
>NA|NA|TRBV5-1|TRBJ2-4
CASSLVGGEAKNIQYF
TGCGCCAGCAGCTTGGTGGGGGGAGAGGCCAAAAACATTCAGTACTTC
>TRBD2|NA|TRBV7-8|TRBJ2-7
CASSFGGLAGAYEQYF
TGTGCCAGCAGCTTCGGGGGACTAGCGGGAGCCTACGAGCAGTACTTC
>NA|NA|TRBV7-3|TRBJ2-1
CASSLNPTGPNEQFF
TGTGCCAGCAGCTTAAACCCCACTGGGCCCAATGAGCAGTTCTTC
>NA|few|TRBV6-6|TRBJ2-7
CASSYLQAGAYEQYF
TGTGCCAGCAGTTATCTGCAGGCAGGGGCCTACGAGCAGTACTTC
>TRBD1|NA|TRBV4-1|TRBJ1-5
CASSHPGGRGQPQHF
TGCGCCAGCAGCCATCCAGGGGGCCGGGGTCAGCCCCAGCATTTT
>NA|NA|TRBV2|TRBJ2-7
CATARRGGYEQYF
TGTGCCACCGCCAGAAGGGGGGGGTACGAGCAGTACTTC